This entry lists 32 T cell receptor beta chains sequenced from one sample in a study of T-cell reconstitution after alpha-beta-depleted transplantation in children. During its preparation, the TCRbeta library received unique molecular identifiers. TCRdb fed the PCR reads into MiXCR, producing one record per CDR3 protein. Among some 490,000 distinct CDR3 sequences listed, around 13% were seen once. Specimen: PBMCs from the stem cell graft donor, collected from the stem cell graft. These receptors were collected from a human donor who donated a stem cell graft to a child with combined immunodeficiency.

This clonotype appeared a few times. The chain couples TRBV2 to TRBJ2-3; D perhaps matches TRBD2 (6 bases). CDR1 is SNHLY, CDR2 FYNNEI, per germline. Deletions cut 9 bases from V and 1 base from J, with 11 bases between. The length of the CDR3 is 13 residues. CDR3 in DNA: TGTGCCAGTAGGAGACTAGGCACAGATACGCAGTATTTT. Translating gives CASRRLGTDTQYF.

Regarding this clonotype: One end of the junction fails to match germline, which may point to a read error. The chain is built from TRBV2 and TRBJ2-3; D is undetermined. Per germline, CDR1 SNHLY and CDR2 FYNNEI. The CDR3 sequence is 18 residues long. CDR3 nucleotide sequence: TGTACCAGCAGTCCCCCCCGGATGAATAGCAGAGCGACAGATACGCAGTATTTT. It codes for CTSSPPRMNSRATDTQYF.

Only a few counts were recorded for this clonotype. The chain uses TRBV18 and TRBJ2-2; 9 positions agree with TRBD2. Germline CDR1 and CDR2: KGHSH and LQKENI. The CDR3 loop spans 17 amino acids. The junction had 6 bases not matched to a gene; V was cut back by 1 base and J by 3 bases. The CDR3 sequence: CASSPLNSGSDTGELFF. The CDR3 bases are TGTGCCAGCTCACCACTCAATAGCGGGAGTGACACCGGGGAGCTGTTTTTT.

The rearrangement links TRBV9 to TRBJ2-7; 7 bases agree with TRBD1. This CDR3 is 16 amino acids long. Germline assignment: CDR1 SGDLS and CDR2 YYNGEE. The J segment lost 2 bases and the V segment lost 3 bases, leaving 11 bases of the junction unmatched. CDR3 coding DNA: TGTGCCAGCAGCGCCGGAGGACAGGTTGGGACCTACGAGCAGTACTTC. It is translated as CASSAGGQVGTYEQYF.

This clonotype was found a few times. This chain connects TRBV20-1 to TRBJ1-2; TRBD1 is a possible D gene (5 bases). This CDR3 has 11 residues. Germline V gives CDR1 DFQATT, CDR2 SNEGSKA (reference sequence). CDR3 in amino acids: CSGGNLYGYTF. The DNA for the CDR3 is TGCAGCGGGGGGAACCTCTATGGCTACACCTTC.

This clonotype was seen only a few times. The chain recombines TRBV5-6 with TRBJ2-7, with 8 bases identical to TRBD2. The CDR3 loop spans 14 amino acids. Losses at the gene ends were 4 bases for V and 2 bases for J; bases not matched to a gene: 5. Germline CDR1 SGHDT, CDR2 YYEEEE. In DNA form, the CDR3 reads TGTGCCAGCAGCCTCACGGGGGGGGCCTACGAGCAGTACTTC. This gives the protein CASSLTGGAYEQYF. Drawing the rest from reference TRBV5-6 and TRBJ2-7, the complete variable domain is DAGVTQSPTHLIKTRGQQVTLRCSPKSGHDTVSWYQQALGQGPQFIFQYYEEEERQRGNFPDRFSGHQFPNYSSELNVNALLLGDSALYLCASSLTGGAYEQYFGPGTRLTVT.

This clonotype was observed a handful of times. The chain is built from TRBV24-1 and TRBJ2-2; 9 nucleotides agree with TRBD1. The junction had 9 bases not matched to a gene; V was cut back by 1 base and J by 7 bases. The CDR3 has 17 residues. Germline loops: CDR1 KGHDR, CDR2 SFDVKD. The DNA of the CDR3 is TGTGCCACCAGTGATTTAACGGGGACAGGGACCATCGGGGAGCTGTTTTTT. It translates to CATSDLTGTGTIGELFF.

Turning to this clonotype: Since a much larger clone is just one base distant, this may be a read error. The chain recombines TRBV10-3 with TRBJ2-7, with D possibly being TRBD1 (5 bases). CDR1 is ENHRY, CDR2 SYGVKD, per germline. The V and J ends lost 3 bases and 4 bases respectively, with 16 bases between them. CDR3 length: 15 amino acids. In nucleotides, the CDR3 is TGTGCCATCAGTGAATGGGCCAGGGATGGTTACGAGCAGTACTTC. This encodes CAISEWARDGYEQYF.

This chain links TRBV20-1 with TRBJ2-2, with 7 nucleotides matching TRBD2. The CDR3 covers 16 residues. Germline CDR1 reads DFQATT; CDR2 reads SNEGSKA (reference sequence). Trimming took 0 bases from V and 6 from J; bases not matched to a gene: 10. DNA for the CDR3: TGCAGTGCTAGAGACTCTAGAGCGGGAAGGCCCGGGGAGCTGTTTTTT. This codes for CSARDSRAGRPGELFF.

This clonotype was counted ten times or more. CDR3 in DNA: TGTGCCAGCAGCTTAGCTGGTAGCGGAGGAGATACGCAGTATTTT. It encodes CASSLAGSGGDTQYF. V is TRBV7-8 and J is TRBJ2-3, with D maybe TRBD2 (6 bases). The CDR3 loop spans 15 amino acids. CDR1 is SGHVS and CDR2 is FQNEAQ in the germline V gene. V lost 0 bases and J lost 5, with 12 bases in between.

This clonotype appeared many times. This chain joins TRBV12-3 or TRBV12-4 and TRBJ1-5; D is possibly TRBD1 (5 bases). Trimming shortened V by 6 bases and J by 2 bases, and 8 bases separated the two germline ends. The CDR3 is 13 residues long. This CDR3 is CASRQQGNQPQHF. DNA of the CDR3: TGTGCCAGCAGGCAACAGGGCAATCAGCCCCAGCATTTT.

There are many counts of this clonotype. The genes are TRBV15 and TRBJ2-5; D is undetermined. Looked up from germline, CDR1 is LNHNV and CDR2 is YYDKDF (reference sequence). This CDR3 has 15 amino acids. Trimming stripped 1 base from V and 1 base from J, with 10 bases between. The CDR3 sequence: CATSRVTAVQETQYF. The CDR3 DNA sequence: TGTGCCACCAGCAGAGTAACAGCAGTCCAAGAGACCCAGTACTTC.

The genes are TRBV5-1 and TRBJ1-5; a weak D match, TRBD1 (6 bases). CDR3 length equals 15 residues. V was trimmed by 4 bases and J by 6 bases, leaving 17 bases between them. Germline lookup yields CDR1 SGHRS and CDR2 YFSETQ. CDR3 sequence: CASSPDGGQAQPQHF. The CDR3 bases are TGCGCCAGCAGCCCCGACGGGGGCCAGGCTCAGCCCCAGCATTTT.

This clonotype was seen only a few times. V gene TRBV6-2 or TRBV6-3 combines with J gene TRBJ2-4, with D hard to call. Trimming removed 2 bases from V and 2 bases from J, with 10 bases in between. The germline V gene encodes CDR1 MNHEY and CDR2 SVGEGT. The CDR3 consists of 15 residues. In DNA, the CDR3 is TGTGCCAGCAGTTACAGGTCAATGACCAAAAACATTCAGTACTTC. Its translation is CASSYRSMTKNIQYF.

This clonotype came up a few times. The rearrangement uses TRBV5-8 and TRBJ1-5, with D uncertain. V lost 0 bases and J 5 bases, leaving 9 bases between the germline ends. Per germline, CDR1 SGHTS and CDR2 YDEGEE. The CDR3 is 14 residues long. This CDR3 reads CASSLEYEHQPQHF. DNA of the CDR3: TGTGCCAGCAGCTTGGAATACGAACATCAGCCCCAGCATTTT.

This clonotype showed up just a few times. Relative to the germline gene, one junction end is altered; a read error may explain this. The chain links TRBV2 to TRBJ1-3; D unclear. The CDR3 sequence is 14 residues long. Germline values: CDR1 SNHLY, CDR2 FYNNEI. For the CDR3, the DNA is TGTGCCAGCAGTGGGTTCTTCCTTGGAGACACCATATATTTT. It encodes CASSGFFLGDTIYF.

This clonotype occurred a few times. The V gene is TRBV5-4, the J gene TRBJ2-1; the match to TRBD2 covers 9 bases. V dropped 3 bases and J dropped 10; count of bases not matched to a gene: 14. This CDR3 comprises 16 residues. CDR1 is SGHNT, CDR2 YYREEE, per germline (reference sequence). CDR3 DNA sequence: TGTGCCAGCAGCTCTGGGGTCCCTAGCGGGGTAGGGGAGCAGTTCTTC. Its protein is CASSSGVPSGVGEQFF.

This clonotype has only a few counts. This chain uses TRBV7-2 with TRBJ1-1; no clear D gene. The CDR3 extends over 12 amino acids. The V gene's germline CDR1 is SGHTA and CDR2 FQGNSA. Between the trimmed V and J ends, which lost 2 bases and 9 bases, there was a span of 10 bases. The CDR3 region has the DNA TGTGCCAGCAGCTTACAATTAACTAAAGCTTTCTTT. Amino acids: CASSLQLTKAFF.

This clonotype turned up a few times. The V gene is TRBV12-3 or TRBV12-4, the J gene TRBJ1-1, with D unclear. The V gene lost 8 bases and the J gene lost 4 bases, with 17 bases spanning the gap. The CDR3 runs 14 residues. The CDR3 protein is CASSFGRRVTEAFF. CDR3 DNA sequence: TGTGCCAGCTCCTTTGGGCGTCGCGTCACTGAAGCTTTCTTT.

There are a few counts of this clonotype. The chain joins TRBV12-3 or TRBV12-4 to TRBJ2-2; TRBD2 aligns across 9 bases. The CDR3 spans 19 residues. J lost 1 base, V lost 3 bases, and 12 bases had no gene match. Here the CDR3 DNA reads TGTGCCAGCAGTTTTATGACAGGGCCACTAGCGGGGAACACCGGGGAGCTGTTTTTT. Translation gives CASSFMTGPLAGNTGELFF.

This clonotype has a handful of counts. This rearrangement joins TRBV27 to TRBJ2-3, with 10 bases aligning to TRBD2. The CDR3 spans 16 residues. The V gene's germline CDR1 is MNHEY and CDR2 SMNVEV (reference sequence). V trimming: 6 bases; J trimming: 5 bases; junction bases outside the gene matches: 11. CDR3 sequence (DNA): TGTGCCAGCAGCTCTCCTAGCGGGAGCCGTGGAGATACGCAGTATTTT. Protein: CASSSPSGSRGDTQYF.

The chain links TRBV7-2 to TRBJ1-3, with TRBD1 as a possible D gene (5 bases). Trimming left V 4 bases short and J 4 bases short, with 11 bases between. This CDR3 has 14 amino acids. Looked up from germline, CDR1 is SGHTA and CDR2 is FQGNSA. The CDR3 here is CASSSGTVGNTIYF. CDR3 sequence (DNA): TGTGCCAGCAGCTCCGGGACGGTCGGAAACACCATATATTTT.

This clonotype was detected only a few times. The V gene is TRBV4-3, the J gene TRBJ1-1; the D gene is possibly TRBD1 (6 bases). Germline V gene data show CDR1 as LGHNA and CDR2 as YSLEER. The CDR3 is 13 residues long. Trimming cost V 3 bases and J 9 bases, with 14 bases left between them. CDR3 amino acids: CASSQPPGAQAFF. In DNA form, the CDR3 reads TGCGCCAGCAGCCAGCCCCCGGGGGCCCAAGCTTTCTTT.

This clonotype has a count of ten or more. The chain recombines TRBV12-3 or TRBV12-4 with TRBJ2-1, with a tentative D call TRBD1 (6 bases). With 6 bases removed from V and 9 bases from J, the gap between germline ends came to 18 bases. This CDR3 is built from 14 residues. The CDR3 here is CASSMDSRLPEQFF. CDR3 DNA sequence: TGTGCCAGCAGCATGGACAGTAGGCTCCCTGAGCAGTTCTTC.

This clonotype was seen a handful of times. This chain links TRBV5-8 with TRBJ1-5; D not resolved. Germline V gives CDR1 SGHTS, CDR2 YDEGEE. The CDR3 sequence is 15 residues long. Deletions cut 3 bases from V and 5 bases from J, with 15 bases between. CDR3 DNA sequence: TGTGCCAGCAGCTCAGACCTGGGAAGCGATCAGCCCCAGCATTTT. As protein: CASSSDLGSDQPQHF.

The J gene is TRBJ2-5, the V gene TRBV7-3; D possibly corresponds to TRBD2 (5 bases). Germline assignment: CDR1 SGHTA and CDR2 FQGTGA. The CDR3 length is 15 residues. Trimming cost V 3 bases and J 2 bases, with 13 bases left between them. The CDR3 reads CASSFSHGVQETQYF. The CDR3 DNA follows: TGTGCCAGCAGCTTCTCACACGGGGTACAAGAGACCCAGTACTTC.

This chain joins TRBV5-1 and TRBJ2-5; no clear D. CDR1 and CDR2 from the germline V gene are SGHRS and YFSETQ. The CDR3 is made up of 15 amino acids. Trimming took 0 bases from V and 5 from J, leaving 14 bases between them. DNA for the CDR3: TGCGCCAGCAGCTTGGTGGGCCAAGCCGGGGAGACCCAGTACTTC. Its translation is CASSLVGQAGETQYF. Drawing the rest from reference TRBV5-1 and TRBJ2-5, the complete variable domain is KAGVTQTPRYLIKTRGQQVTLSCSPISGHRSVSWYQQTPGQGLQFLFEYFSETQRNKGNFPGRFSGRQFSNSRSEMNVSTLELGDSALYLCASSLVGQAGETQYFGPGTRLLVL.

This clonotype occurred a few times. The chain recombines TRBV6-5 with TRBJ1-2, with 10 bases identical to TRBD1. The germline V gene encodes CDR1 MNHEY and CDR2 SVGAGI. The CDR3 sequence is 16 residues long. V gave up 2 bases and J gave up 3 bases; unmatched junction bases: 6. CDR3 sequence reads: CASSYRRQGAHYGYTF. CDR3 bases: TGTGCCAGCAGTTACCGAAGACAGGGGGCCCACTATGGCTACACCTTC.

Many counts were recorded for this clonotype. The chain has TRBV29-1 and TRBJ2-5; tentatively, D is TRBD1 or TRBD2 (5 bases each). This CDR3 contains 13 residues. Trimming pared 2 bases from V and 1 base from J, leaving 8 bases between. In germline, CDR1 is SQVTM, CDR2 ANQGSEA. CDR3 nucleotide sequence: TGCAGCGTTGAAAGGGACCTCCAAGAGACCCAGTACTTC. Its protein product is CSVERDLQETQYF.

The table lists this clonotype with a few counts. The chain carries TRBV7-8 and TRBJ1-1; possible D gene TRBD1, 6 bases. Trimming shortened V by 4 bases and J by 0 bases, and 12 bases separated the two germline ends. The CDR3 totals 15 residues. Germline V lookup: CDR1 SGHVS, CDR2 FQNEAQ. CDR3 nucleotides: TGTGCCAGCAGCTCCCACAGGGTCATGAACACTGAAGCTTTCTTT. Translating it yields CASSSHRVMNTEAFF.

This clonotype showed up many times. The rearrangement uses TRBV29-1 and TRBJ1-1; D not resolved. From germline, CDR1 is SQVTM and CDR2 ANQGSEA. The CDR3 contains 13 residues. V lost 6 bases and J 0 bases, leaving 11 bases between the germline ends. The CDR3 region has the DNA TGCAGCGTCCGACGGAATTTGAACACTGAAGCTTTCTTT. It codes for CSVRRNLNTEAFF.

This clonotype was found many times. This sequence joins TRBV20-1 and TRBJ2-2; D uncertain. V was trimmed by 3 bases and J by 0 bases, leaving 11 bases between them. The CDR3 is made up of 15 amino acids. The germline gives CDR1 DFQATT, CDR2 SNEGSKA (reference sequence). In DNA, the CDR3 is TGCAGTGCTAGGGCCTTATCTTCGAACACCGGGGAGCTGTTTTTT. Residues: CSARALSSNTGELFF.